The rows below give T cell receptor beta chains drawn from one sample of a study of T cells in Graves' hyperthyroidism and ophthalmopathy. TCRdb independently ran MiXCR on the multiplex PCR reads; one entry per CDR3 protein. This table holds fewer than 400,000 distinct CDR3 sequences, over 13% found once. Sequencing was done on a sample of blood. These receptors were taken from a man in his forties or fifties with Graves' ophthalmopathy. The conserved cysteine and the conserved F or W are not part of the CDR3 here.

J	V	CDR3
TRBJ2-7	TRBV19	ASSIIASVGGEQY
TRBJ1-5	TRBV12-3/TRBV12-4	ASTWGRGGQPQH
TRBJ2-7	TRBV5-6	ASSLRAAGRGEQY
TRBJ2-7	TRBV29-1	SVERQGSSYEQY
TRBJ2-5	TRBV27	ASRRTHQETQY
TRBJ1-2	TRBV6-1	ASSGTDTNADGYT
TRBJ2-7	TRBV12-3/TRBV12-4	ASSLEGGWTYEQY
TRBJ2-1	TRBV7-2	ASSLTSGGGSRF
TRBJ2-5	TRBV6-2/TRBV6-3	ASSQHLDRGDLYQETQY
TRBJ1-1	TRBV6-2/TRBV6-3	ASSKNVQGWDSTEAL
TRBJ2-7	TRBV28	ASSFQGGYEQY
TRBJ2-7	TRBV19	ASRYSDRSSYEQY
TRBJ1-6	TRBV27	ASRSQGVAPLH
TRBJ1-2	TRBV29-1	SVGSGTVNYGYT
TRBJ1-1	TRBV12-5	ASAINTEAF
TRBJ2-7	TRBV3-1	ASSHMYEQY
TRBJ2-5	TRBV7-2	ASSSGITKETQY
TRBJ1-1	TRBV6-5	ASSYFAANTEAF
TRBJ2-7	TRBV5-1	ASRPLSGSYEQY
TRBJ2-3	TRBV20-1	SAPTSGRGADTQY
TRBJ2-1	TRBV28	ASSDSGNTEF
TRBJ1-1	TRBV29-1	SAGPSSTEAF
TRBJ2-2	TRBV6-5	ASSYSAGLPGELF
TRBJ2-1	TRBV19	ASSQWADRHSYNEQF